This T cell receptor beta chain appears in the sequencing data of a study of blood T cell repertoires in COVID-19. In the study overall: T cells, B-cell-depleted T cells, or PBMCs supplied cDNA or gDNA.

The ends lost 7 bases at V and 13 bases at J; junction bases unmatched: 11. Germline assignment: CDR1 SQVTM and CDR2 ANQGSEA. The CDR3 is 12 amino acids. TCRdb keeps only in-frame clones here, not all; method: immunoSEQ multiplex PCR. The table lists around 88,000 clones, 70% to 90% of them singletons, with about 2.9% in the top ten. Material for sequencing was peripheral blood. The V call is TRBV29-1, the J call TRBJ1-2; TRBD1 matches 11 bases. This sequence was found in a woman older than 75 with acute or convalescent COVID-19. CDR3 residues: CSGARDRGIATF. The CDR3 DNA follows: TGCAGCGGAGCACGGGACAGGGGGATTGCCACCTTC.